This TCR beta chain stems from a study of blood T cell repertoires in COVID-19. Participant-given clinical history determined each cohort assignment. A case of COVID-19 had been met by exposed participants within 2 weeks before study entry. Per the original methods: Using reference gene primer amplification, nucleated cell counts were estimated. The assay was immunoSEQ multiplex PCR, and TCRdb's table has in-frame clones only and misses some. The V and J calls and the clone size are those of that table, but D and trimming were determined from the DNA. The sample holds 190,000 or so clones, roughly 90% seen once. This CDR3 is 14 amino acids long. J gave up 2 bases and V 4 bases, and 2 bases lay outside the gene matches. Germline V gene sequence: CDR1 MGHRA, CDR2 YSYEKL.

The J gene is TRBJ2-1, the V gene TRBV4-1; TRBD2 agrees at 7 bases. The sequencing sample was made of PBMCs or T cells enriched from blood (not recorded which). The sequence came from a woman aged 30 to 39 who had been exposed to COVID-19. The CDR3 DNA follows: TGCGCCAGCAGCCCCGGACTAGCCTACAATGAGCAGTTCTTC. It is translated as CASSPGLAYNEQFF.